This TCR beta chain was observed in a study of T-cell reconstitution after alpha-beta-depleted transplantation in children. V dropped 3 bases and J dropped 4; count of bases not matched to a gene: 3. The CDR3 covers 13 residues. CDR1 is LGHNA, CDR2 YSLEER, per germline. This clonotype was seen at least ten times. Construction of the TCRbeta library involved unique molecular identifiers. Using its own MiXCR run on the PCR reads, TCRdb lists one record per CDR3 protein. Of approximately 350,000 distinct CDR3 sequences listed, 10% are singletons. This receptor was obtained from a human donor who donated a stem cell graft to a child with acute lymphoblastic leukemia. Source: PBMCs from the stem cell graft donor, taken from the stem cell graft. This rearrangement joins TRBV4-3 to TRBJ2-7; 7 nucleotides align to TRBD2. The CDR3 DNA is TGCGCCAGCAGCCAGGGACTACGGTACGAGCAGTACTTC. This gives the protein CASSQGLRYEQYF.